The T cell receptor beta chain under discussion was sequenced for a study of T cells in Graves' hyperthyroidism and ophthalmopathy. In the ophthalmopathy cohort, Clinical Activity Score was at least 3, NOSPECS grade at least 4, and duration under 3 months. Germline V gene sequence: CDR1 SGDLS, CDR2 YYNGEE. This CDR3 contains 11 residues. The ends were cut back, 3 bases at V and 8 bases at J, with 8 bases in the middle. RNA transcripts yielded amplified TCR beta CDR3 regions. During a first-round RT-PCR of the TCR CDR3, the HTBI primer set was used. MiXCR, applied by TCRdb to the multiplex PCR reads, yields one record per CDR3 protein. The table lists about 410,000 distinct CDR3 sequences, 13% to 15% of them singletons, with around 19% in the top ten.

The sequenced sample was blood. This sequence was found in a woman in her twenties or thirties with Graves' ophthalmopathy. The chain recombines TRBV9 with TRBJ1-2, with D unclear. Here the CDR3 reads CASSAVGGYTF. Here the CDR3 DNA reads TGTGCCAGCAGCGCCGTTGGCGGCTACACCTTC.